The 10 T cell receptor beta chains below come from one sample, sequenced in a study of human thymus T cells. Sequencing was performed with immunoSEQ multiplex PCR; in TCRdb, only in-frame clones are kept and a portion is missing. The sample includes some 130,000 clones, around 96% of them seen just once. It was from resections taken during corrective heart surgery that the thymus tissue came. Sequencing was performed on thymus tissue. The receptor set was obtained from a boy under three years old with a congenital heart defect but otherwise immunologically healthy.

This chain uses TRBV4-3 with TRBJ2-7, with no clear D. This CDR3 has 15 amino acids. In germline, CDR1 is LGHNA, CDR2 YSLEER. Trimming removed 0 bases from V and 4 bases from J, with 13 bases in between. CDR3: CASSQEAKGRYEQYF. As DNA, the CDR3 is TGCGCCAGCAGCCAAGAGGCCAAGGGAAGGTACGAGCAGTACTTC.

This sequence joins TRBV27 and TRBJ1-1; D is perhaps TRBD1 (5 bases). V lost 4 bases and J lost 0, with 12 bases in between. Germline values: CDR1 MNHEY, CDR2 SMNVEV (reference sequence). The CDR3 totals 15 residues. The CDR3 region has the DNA TGTGCCAGCAGTTGGACCTGGGACCTGAACACTGAAGCTTTCTTT. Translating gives CASSWTWDLNTEAFF.

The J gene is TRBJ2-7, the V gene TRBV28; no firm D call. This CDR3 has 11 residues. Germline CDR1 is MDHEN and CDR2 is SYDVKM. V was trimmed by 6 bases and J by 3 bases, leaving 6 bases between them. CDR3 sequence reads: CASRTGYEQYF. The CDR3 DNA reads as TGTGCCAGCAGGACTGGCTACGAGCAGTACTTC. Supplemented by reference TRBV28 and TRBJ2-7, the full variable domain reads DVKVTQSSRYLVKRTGEKVFLECVQDMDHENMFWYRQDPGLGLRLIYFSYDVKMKEKGDIPEGYSVSREKKERFSLILESASTNQTSMYLCASRTGYEQYFGPGTRLTVT.

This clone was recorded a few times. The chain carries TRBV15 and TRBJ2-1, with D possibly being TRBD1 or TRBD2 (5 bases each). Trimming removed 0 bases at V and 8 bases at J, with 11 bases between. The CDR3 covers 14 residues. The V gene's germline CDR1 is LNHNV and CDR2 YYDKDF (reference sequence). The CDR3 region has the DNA TGTGCCACCAGCAGAGATCGGGGCAGAGATGAGCAGTTCTTC. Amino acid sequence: CATSRDRGRDEQFF.

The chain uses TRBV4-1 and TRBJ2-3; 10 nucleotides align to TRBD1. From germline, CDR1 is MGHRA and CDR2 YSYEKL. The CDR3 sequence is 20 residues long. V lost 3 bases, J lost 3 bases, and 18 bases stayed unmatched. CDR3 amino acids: CASSHWDRGYREERTDTQYF. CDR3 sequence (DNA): TGCGCCAGCAGCCATTGGGACAGGGGATATAGGGAGGAAAGGACAGATACGCAGTATTTT.

The CDR3 reads CAWSVQGFNSPLHF. The CDR3 DNA is TGTGCCTGGAGTGTACAGGGTTTTAATTCACCCCTCCACTTT. The rearrangement joins TRBV30 to TRBJ1-6, with a weak D call TRBD1 (6 bases). The germline V gene encodes CDR1 GTSNPN and CDR2 SVGIG (reference sequence). V was shortened by 0 bases and J by 6 bases, with 9 bases between the two germline ends. This CDR3 has 14 residues.

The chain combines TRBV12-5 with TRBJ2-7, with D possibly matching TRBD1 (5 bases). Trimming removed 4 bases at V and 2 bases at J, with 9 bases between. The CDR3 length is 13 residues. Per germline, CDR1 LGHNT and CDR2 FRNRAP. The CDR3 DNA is TGTGCTAGTGGTTCCAGGGAAGCCTACGAGCAGTACTTC. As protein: CASGSREAYEQYF.

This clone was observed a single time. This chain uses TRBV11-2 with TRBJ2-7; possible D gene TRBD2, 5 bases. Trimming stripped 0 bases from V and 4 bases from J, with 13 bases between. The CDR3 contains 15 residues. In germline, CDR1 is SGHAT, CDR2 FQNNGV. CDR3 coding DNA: TGTGCCAGCAGCTTAGATCCCGGCGGGCGGTACGAGCAGTACTTC. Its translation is CASSLDPGGRYEQYF.

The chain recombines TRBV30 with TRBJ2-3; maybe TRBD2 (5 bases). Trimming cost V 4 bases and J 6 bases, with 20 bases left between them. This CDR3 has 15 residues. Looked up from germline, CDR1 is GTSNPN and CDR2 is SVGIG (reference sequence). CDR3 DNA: TGTGCCTGGAAGCGAAGGTGGCCGGGCGGGGATACGCAGTATTTT. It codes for CAWKRRWPGGDTQYF.

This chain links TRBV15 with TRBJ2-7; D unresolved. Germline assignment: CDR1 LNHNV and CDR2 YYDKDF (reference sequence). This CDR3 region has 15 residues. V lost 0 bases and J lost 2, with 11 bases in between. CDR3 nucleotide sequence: TGTGCCACCAGCAGAGACCACAGTGGGACCTACGAGCAGTACTTC. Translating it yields CATSRDHSGTYEQYF.